The 8 T cell receptor beta chains given below trace back to one sample, sequenced in a study of blood T cell repertoires in COVID-19. Repertoires were generated with immunoSEQ multiplex PCR, while TCRdb's copy carries only in-frame clones and drops some. The profile covers about 250,000 clones, with 85% appearing a single time and approximately 9% taken by the ten largest. Sequenced: PBMCs or T cells enriched from blood (not recorded which). The origin of the receptors is a woman aged 45-65 years with acute COVID-19.

This clone was seen just once. V and J are TRBV7-8 and TRBJ2-3; 7 nucleotides match TRBD2. V shed 5 bases, J shed 0 bases, and the junction held 20 bases outside the gene matches. This CDR3 region has 20 residues. Germline-derived CDR1 and CDR2 are SGHVS and FQNEAQ. The CDR3 loop is CASSLYPVGGENSSTDTQYF. CDR3 nucleotide sequence: TGTGCCAGCAGCCTCTACCCCGTGGGGGGGGAGAACTCTAGCACAGATACGCAGTATTTT.

There are many counts of this clone. The same CDR3 is also encoded by other DNA sequences in this sample. This chain connects TRBV6-5 to TRBJ1-5, with 7 bases aligning to TRBD1. Germline values: CDR1 MNHEY, CDR2 SVGAGI. Trimming took 0 bases from V and 4 from J; bases not matched to a gene: 3. The CDR3 loop spans 15 amino acids. CDR3 amino acids: CASSYSRTGNQPQHF. CDR3 DNA sequence: TGTGCCAGCAGTTACTCCCGGACAGGTAATCAGCCCCAGCATTTT.

This clone showed up just a few times. The rearrangement uses TRBV3-1 (or the pseudogene TRBV3-2) and TRBJ2-5; D unclear. The CDR3 sequence is 13 residues long. CDR1 is LGHDT, CDR2 YNNKEL, per germline (reference sequence). V was trimmed by 5 bases and J by 7 bases, leaving 14 bases between them. DNA of the CDR3: TGTGCCAGCAGCGTAGATCCAAGCCCGACCCAGTACTTC. It translates to CASSVDPSPTQYF.

This chain connects TRBV2 to TRBJ1-5; no clear D. V lost 1 base to trimming and J lost 7 bases, with 14 bases between them. There are 15 residues in the CDR3. Germline V lookup: CDR1 SNHLY, CDR2 FYNNEI. CDR3 amino acids: CASSEDENSAQPQHF. CDR3 in DNA: TGTGCCAGCAGTGAAGATGAGAACAGTGCCCAGCCCCAGCATTTT.

This sequence joins TRBV19 and TRBJ1-5; 11 bases agree with TRBD1. V lost 6 bases, J lost 1 base, and 8 bases stayed unmatched. From germline, CDR1 is LNHDA and CDR2 SQIVND (reference sequence). The CDR3 contains 17 residues. CDR3 nucleotides: TGTGCCAGTAGAGGACAGGGGGCACGGCAGAGCAATCAGCCCCAGCATTTT. Residues: CASRGQGARQSNQPQHF.

This chain joins TRBV5-8 and TRBJ2-2; 7 bases align to TRBD1. This CDR3 spans 15 amino acids. V shed 0 bases, J shed 2 bases, and the junction held 1 base outside the gene matches. CDR1 and CDR2 from the germline V gene are SGHTS and YDEGEE. CDR3 loop: CASSLGQGNTGELFF. For the CDR3, the DNA is TGTGCCAGCAGCTTGGGACAGGGAAACACCGGGGAGCTGTTTTTT.

The V call is TRBV5-4, the J call TRBJ2-5; TRBD2 might be the D (5 bases). This CDR3 has 14 residues. Trimming took off 0 bases at V and 4 bases at J, with 10 bases between the two ends. In germline, CDR1 is SGHNT, CDR2 YYREEE (reference sequence). In nucleotides, the CDR3 is TGTGCCAGCAGCTTGGTCGGGGTTGGAGAGACCCAGTACTTC. Encoded protein: CASSLVGVGETQYF.

The chain joins TRBV7-7 to TRBJ1-3, with TRBD1 identical over 10 bases. The V and J ends lost 4 bases and 3 bases, in that order; junction bases with no gene match: 9. This CDR3 contains 17 residues. From germline, CDR1 is SSHAT and CDR2 FNYEAQ (reference sequence). CDR3 loop: CASSSGQGGGRGNTIYF. CDR3 sequence (DNA): TGTGCCAGCAGCTCCGGACAGGGGGGAGGCCGTGGAAACACCATATATTTT.